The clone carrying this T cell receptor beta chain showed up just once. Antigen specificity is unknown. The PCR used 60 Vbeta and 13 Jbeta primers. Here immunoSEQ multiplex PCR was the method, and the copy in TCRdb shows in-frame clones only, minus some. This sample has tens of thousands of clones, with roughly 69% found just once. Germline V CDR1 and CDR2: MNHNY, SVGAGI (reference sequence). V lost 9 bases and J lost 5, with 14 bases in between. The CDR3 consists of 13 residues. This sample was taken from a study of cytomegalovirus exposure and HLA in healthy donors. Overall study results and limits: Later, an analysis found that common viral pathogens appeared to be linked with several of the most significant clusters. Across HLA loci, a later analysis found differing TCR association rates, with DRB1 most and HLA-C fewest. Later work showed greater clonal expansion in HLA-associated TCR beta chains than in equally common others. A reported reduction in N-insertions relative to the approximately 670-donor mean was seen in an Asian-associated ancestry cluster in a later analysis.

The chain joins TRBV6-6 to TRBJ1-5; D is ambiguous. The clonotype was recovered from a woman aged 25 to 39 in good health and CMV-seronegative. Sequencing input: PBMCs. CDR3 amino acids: CASQTRVDQPQHF. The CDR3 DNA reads TGTGCCAGTCAGACGAGGGTAGATCAGCCCCAGCATTTT.